The 12 T cell receptor beta chains in this list originate from one sample, sequenced in a study of blood T cells in healthy people across ages. With a J-beta primer mix and a sample-barcoded 5' primer, a second PCR ran about 7 to 11 cycles. TCRdb called the 5' RACE reads again in MiXCR, with one record for every CDR3 protein. Among 650,000 or so distinct CDR3 sequences listed, 52% were seen once. The source material was blood. These receptors came from a woman aged 80 or older in good health.

The chain carries TRBV20-1 and TRBJ1-6, with TRBD1 matching over 7 bases. The CDR3 is made up of 14 amino acids. V dropped 5 bases and J dropped 7; count of bases not matched to a gene: 8. Germline values: CDR1 DFQATT, CDR2 SNEGSKA (reference sequence). The CDR3 protein is CSAFPGQLNSPLHF. The CDR3 DNA follows: TGCAGTGCTTTTCCGGGACAGTTGAATTCACCCCTCCACTTT.

This rearrangement joins TRBV12-5 to TRBJ2-3; no definite D call. There are 14 residues in the CDR3. Deletions cut 1 base from V and 4 bases from J, with 9 bases between. Germline loops: CDR1 LGHNT, CDR2 FRNRAP. This CDR3 is CASGLGAYSDTQYF. CDR3 sequence (DNA): TGTGCTAGTGGTTTGGGCGCATATTCAGATACGCAGTATTTT. Looking up the rest from reference TRBV12-5 and TRBJ2-3 gives the full variable domain: DARVTQTPRHKVTEMGQEVTMRCQPILGHNTVFWYRQTMMQGLELLAYFRNRAPLDDSGMPKDRFSAEMPDATLATLKIQPSEPRDSAVYFCASGLGAYSDTQYFGPGTRLTVL.

V and J are TRBV10-3 and TRBJ2-7, with D possibly called TRBD1 or TRBD2 (6 bases each). Germline V lookup: CDR1 ENHRY, CDR2 SYGVKD. Trimming pared 6 bases from V and 2 bases from J, leaving 14 bases between. There are 14 residues in the CDR3. CDR3 sequence: CAIRGGLAAYEQYF. The CDR3 bases are TGTGCCATCAGAGGGGGGCTAGCAGCCTACGAGCAGTACTTC.

Turning to this clonotype: This may arise from a read error, as a much more abundant clone is one base away. The rearrangement uses TRBV18 and TRBJ2-7; maybe TRBD2 (6 bases). The CDR3 runs 15 residues. V dropped 2 bases and J dropped 5 bases, with 16 bases sitting between them. Germline V gene sequence: CDR1 KGHSH, CDR2 LQKENI. CDR3 region: CASSPGLAVSNEQYF. The CDR3 DNA sequence: TGTGCCAGCTCACCAGGGTTAGCGGTCTCAAACGAGCAGTACTTC.

This sequence joins TRBV2 and TRBJ2-5; 8 bases are shared with TRBD2. The CDR3 loop spans 15 amino acids. The junction had 17 bases not matched to a gene; V was cut back by 6 bases and J by 11 bases. Germline V gene sequence: CDR1 SNHLY, CDR2 FYNNEI. The CDR3 bases are TGTGCCAGCAGGACGACTAGGGCGGGAGGTTGGGAGCAGTACTTC. It is translated as CASRTTRAGGWEQYF.

This clonotype was recorded at least ten times. The J gene is TRBJ2-7, the V gene TRBV5-1, with TRBD1 matching 7 bases. The CDR3 covers 16 residues. Trimming took 0 bases from V and 7 from J; bases not matched to a gene: 13. Per germline, CDR1 SGHRS and CDR2 YFSETQ. The CDR3 loop reads CASSLAEGAIPTEQYF. The CDR3 DNA is TGCGCCAGCAGCTTGGCAGAGGGGGCGATCCCTACGGAGCAGTACTTC.

For this clonotype: A much bigger clone sits one base away, suggesting this may be a read error. The genes are TRBV6-6 and TRBJ2-4; TRBD2 matches 7 bases. The J call may not be correct, given that the DNA end is closer to TRBJ2-7. The CDR3 has 14 residues. Germline loops: CDR1 MNHNY, CDR2 SVGAGI (reference sequence). Here the CDR3 DNA reads TGTGCCGGCAGTTTGGGCGGGAGTTCTCACGAGCAGTACTTC. Its protein is CAGSLGGSSHEQYF.

This clonotype came up once. CDR3 loop: CSARGTSYEQYF. The CDR3 region has the DNA TGCAGTGCTAGAGGTACTAGCTACGAGCAGTACTTC. This chain links TRBV20-1 with TRBJ2-5; TRBD2 might be the D (5 bases). The J call could be wrong; TRBJ2-7 is a better fit for the DNA end. This CDR3 comprises 12 residues. Germline V CDR1 and CDR2: DFQATT, SNEGSKA (reference sequence).

The table lists this clonotype with many counts. The chain uses TRBV4-1 and TRBJ2-3; D tentatively reads TRBD1 or TRBD2 (5 bases each). The V and J ends lost 3 bases and 2 bases respectively, with 21 bases between them. The CDR3 spans 18 residues. Germline lookup yields CDR1 MGHRA and CDR2 YSYEKL. CDR3 in DNA: TGCGCCAGCAGCCACACGACCCACGGGACCGCCTTCACAGATACGCAGTATTTT. Protein product: CASSHTTHGTAFTDTQYF.

This clonotype was counted many times. The rearrangement links TRBV2 to TRBJ2-7; 7 bases map to TRBD1. V gave up 9 bases and J gave up 2 bases; unmatched junction bases: 7. CDR1 is SNHLY and CDR2 is FYNNEI in the germline V gene. The CDR3 contains 13 residues. CDR3 DNA: TGTGCCAGACAAAGACAGGGCCCCTACGAGCAGTACTTC. Translating it yields CARQRQGPYEQYF.

This clonotype was found many times. The rearrangement joins TRBV5-1 to TRBJ2-3; unclear D gene. This CDR3 has 17 amino acids. V was clipped by 0 bases and J by 2 bases, with 16 bases between them. Germline CDR1 SGHRS, CDR2 YFSETQ. CDR3 residues: CASSLESLGPHTDTQYF. The CDR3 coding sequence is TGCGCCAGCAGCTTGGAAAGTCTTGGACCCCACACAGATACGCAGTATTTT. The variable domain in full, completed from reference TRBV5-1 and TRBJ2-3, reads KAGVTQTPRYLIKTRGQQVTLSCSPISGHRSVSWYQQTPGQGLQFLFEYFSETQRNKGNFPGRFSGRQFSNSRSEMNVSTLELGDSALYLCASSLESLGPHTDTQYFGPGTRLTVL.

This rearrangement joins TRBV25-1 to TRBJ2-1, with a tentative D call TRBD2 (5 bases). Germline V gives CDR1 MGHDK, CDR2 SYGVNS. CDR3 length: 14 amino acids. The V end was cut by 2 bases, the J end by 3 bases, with 8 bases between. The CDR3, as DNA: TGTGCCAGCAGTGAAAGGAGGCTCTACAATGAGCAGTTCTTC. It is translated as CASSERRLYNEQFF.